These 26 T cell receptor beta chains share one sample of origin, sequenced in a study of blood T cell repertoires in COVID-19. This table comes from immunoSEQ multiplex PCR, and its TCRdb copy is limited to in-frame clones, with some not included. The sample lists 350,000 or so clones, 90% occurring once. Sequencing input: peripheral blood. All receptors come from a man aged 18-30 years with active or convalescent COVID-19.

This sequence joins TRBV7-6 and TRBJ2-1; D not resolved. CDR1 and CDR2 from the germline V gene are SGHVS and FNYEAQ. This CDR3 has 12 residues. V was cut by 5 bases and J by 10 bases, with 12 bases left in between. The CDR3 loop reads CASSGPRGEQFF. In DNA form, the CDR3 reads TGTGCCAGCAGCGGGCCCCGTGGGGAGCAGTTCTTC.

This chain links TRBV7-3 with TRBJ2-1, with 10 positions matching TRBD2. The CDR3 has 16 residues. The V and J ends lost 0 bases and 10 bases, in that order; junction bases with no gene match: 9. The germline V gene encodes CDR1 SGHTA and CDR2 FQGTGA. In DNA, the CDR3 is TGTGCCAGCAGCTTAACTTTGACTAGCGGGCAAGTGGAGCAGTTCTTC. Translating gives CASSLTLTSGQVEQFF. Drawing the rest from reference TRBV7-3 and TRBJ2-1, the complete variable domain is GAGVSQTPSNKVTEKGKYVELRCDPISGHTALYWYRQSLGQGPEFLIYFQGTGAADDSGLPNDRFFAVRPEGSVSTLKIQRTERGDSAVYLCASSLTLTSGQVEQFFGPGTRLTVL.

This chain links TRBV13 with TRBJ2-5; 7 bases fit TRBD1. Germline trimming cut 0 bases from V and 5 bases from J; bases unmatched to any gene: 3. The CDR3 contains 14 residues. In germline, CDR1 is PRHDT, CDR2 FYEKMQ (reference sequence). The CDR3 sequence is CASSLGQGWETQYF. The CDR3 nucleotides are TGTGCCAGCAGCTTAGGACAGGGGTGGGAGACCCAGTACTTC.

This chain uses TRBV11-3 with TRBJ2-5; a weak D match, TRBD2 (5 bases). Germline CDR1 and CDR2: SGHNT and YENEEA. The CDR3 length is 15 residues. V was trimmed by 5 bases and J by 3 bases, leaving 16 bases between them. The CDR3 here is CASSMDGTGKETQYF. The CDR3 DNA is TGTGCCAGCAGCATGGACGGAACGGGAAAAGAGACCCAGTACTTC.

V and J are TRBV5-6 and TRBJ2-3; 11 nucleotides match TRBD1. The trim removed 2 bases at V and 5 bases at J, leaving 4 bases unmatched. This CDR3 has 15 amino acids. Per the germline V gene, CDR1 is SGHDT and CDR2 is YYEEEE. In nucleotides, the CDR3 is TGTGCCAGCAGCTTCCCCGGGACAGGGGGAGATACGCAGTATTTT. It encodes CASSFPGTGGDTQYF.

The V call is TRBV27, the J call TRBJ1-5; 8 bases align to TRBD1. The V gene's germline CDR1 is MNHEY and CDR2 SMNVEV (reference sequence). The CDR3 runs to 16 residues. V lost 6 bases to trimming and J lost 2 bases; unmatched junction nucleotides: 9. In DNA, the CDR3 is TGTGCCAGCAGCTACTACCAGGGGGCCGGCAATCAGCCCCAGCATTTT. This gives the protein CASSYYQGAGNQPQHF.

CDR3: CASSTGGTGNTIYF. Written as DNA, the CDR3 is TGTGCCAGTAGTACAGGGGGAACTGGAAACACCATATATTTT. The rearrangement links TRBV19 to TRBJ1-3; 7 bases are a match to TRBD1. V trimming: 4 bases; J trimming: 2 bases; junction bases outside the gene matches: 2. Germline V gene data show CDR1 as LNHDA and CDR2 as SQIVND (reference sequence). There are 14 residues in the CDR3.

This rearrangement joins TRBV18 to TRBJ1-4; the D gene is possibly TRBD1 (6 bases). Trimming stripped 2 bases from V and 4 bases from J, with 14 bases between. The CDR3 is 16 residues long. Germline values: CDR1 KGHSH, CDR2 LQKENI. CDR3 loop: CASSPWAGVLNEKLFF. The CDR3, as DNA: TGTGCCAGCTCACCATGGGCAGGGGTACTTAATGAAAAACTGTTTTTT.

V is TRBV6-1 and J is TRBJ1-6; D is unclear. The germline V gene encodes CDR1 MNHNS and CDR2 SASEGT. V was shortened by 3 bases and J by 11 bases, with 17 bases between the two germline ends. The CDR3 sequence is 15 residues long. Written as DNA, the CDR3 is TGTGCCAGCAGTGACAAGGACGGACTTTTGACACCCCTCCACTTT. Translation gives CASSDKDGLLTPLHF.

The J gene is TRBJ1-5, the V gene TRBV24-1; tentative D call: TRBD1 (6 bases). The CDR3 loop spans 14 amino acids. Trimming removed 3 bases at V and 5 bases at J, with 10 bases between. CDR1 and CDR2 (germline): KGHDR, SFDVKD. The CDR3 bases are TGTGCCACCAGTGATCTCAGGGGCGATCAGCCCCAGCATTTT. Its translation: CATSDLRGDQPQHF.

Note on this clone: Being one base from a much bigger clone, this may be a read error. Other DNA sequences in the sample encode the same CDR3. This chain joins TRBV7-8 and TRBJ1-3; D is perhaps TRBD1 (5 bases). The CDR3 spans 14 residues. Germline-derived CDR1 and CDR2 are SGHVS and FQNEAQ. Trimming pared 6 bases from V and 0 bases from J, leaving 9 bases between. In DNA form, the CDR3 reads TGTGCCAGCAGTCCAAGGGGCTCTGGAAACACCATATATTTT. Translation: CASSPRGSGNTIYF. The full variable domain, completed using reference TRBV7-8 and TRBJ1-3, is GAGVSQSPRYKVAKRGQDVALRCDPISGHVSLFWYQQALGQGPEFLTYFQNEAQLDKSGLPSDRFFAERPEGSVSTLKIQRTQQEDSAVYLCASSPRGSGNTIYFGEGSWLTVV.

As regards this clone: Other DNA variants within this sample encode the same CDR3. The chain couples TRBV19 to TRBJ2-2, with 8 positions matching TRBD2. V lost 5 bases and J lost 0; bases outside the gene matches: 2. The CDR3 length is 15 residues. The germline V gene has CDR1 LNHDA and CDR2 SQIVND (reference sequence). The CDR3 is CASSLAGTNTGELFF. The CDR3 DNA follows: TGTGCCAGTAGTTTAGCGGGAACGAACACCGGGGAGCTGTTTTTT.

This sequence joins TRBV3-1 (or the pseudogene TRBV3-2) and TRBJ1-4, with D possibly being TRBD1 (5 bases). The CDR3 has 13 amino acids. The V end lost 4 bases, the J end lost 8 bases, and 11 bases lay between the germline ends. Germline loops: CDR1 LGHDT, CDR2 YNNKEL (reference sequence). This CDR3 is CASSLAGGEKLFF. The CDR3 region has the DNA TGTGCCAGCAGCCTAGCCGGGGGGGAAAAACTGTTTTTT.

The chain combines TRBV5-4 with TRBJ2-2; 9 bases fit TRBD2. The germline V gene has CDR1 SGHNT and CDR2 YYREEE (reference sequence). Losses at the gene ends were 3 bases for V and 2 bases for J; bases not matched to a gene: 5. This CDR3 contains 16 residues. The CDR3 sequence: CASSSGTSRNTGELFF. The CDR3 bases are TGTGCCAGCAGCTCCGGGACTAGCAGAAACACCGGGGAGCTGTTTTTT.

J is TRBJ1-4 and V is TRBV30; D is perhaps TRBD1 (6 bases). Per germline, CDR1 GTSNPN and CDR2 SVGIG (reference sequence). The CDR3 has 14 residues. Between the trimmed V and J ends, which lost 4 bases and 6 bases, there was a span of 15 bases. For the CDR3, the DNA is TGTGCCTGGACAGGGGCGACTCGGTATGAAAAACTGTTTTTT. Translating gives CAWTGATRYEKLFF.

The CDR3 DNA reads as TGTGCCAGCAGCCCCATGACAGGGGTTGGCGAAAAACTGTTTTTT. Translating gives CASSPMTGVGEKLFF. This chain joins TRBV9 and TRBJ1-4; TRBD1 matches at 8 bases. Germline loops: CDR1 SGDLS, CDR2 YYNGEE. V trimming: 4 bases; J trimming: 8 bases; junction bases outside the gene matches: 10. The length of the CDR3 is 15 residues.

This chain links TRBV18 with TRBJ1-1, with D possibly TRBD1 on 5 matching bases. This CDR3 has 15 residues. Trimming cost V 3 bases and J 0 bases, with 11 bases left between them. Germline V gene data show CDR1 as KGHSH and CDR2 as LQKENI. The CDR3 bases are TGTGCCAGCTCACCTAGGACAAGCATGAACACTGAAGCTTTCTTT. Translating gives CASSPRTSMNTEAFF.

The chain links TRBV2 to TRBJ1-5; D is possibly TRBD1 (6 bases). With 7 bases removed from V and 4 bases from J, the gap between germline ends came to 11 bases. The germline V gene has CDR1 SNHLY and CDR2 FYNNEI. This CDR3 comprises 13 residues. The CDR3 DNA is TGTGCCAGCACCGGACAGAAAAATCAGCCCCAGCATTTT. Residues: CASTGQKNQPQHF.

The rearrangement links TRBV7-9 to TRBJ1-5; the match to TRBD1 covers 7 bases. There are 16 residues in the CDR3. V lost 3 bases, J lost 2 bases, and 7 bases stayed unmatched. In germline, CDR1 is SEHNR, CDR2 FQNEAQ (reference sequence). The CDR3 loop reads CASSFDQGVGNQPQHF. CDR3 nucleotides: TGTGCCAGCAGCTTCGATCAGGGGGTAGGCAATCAGCCCCAGCATTTT.

V is TRBV5-1 and J is TRBJ2-1; 10 positions agree with TRBD2. This CDR3 has 15 residues. Per germline, CDR1 SGHRS and CDR2 YFSETQ. With 3 bases clipped from V and 6 bases from J, the junction kept 6 bases outside the gene matches. CDR3 bases: TGCGCCAGCAGCTCTACTAGCGGGACGGGCAATGAGCAGTTCTTC. This sequence encodes CASSSTSGTGNEQFF.

Only one count was recorded for this clone. The V gene is TRBV15, the J gene TRBJ1-1; D possibly corresponds to TRBD1 (6 bases). Trimming removed 4 bases from V and 7 bases from J, with 16 bases in between. CDR3 length: 14 residues. CDR1 is LNHNV and CDR2 is YYDKDF in the germline V gene (reference sequence). DNA of the CDR3: TGTGCCACCAGCATCAACAGGGAGGGCGGTGAAGCTTTCTTT. Amino acid sequence: CATSINREGGEAFF. Looking up the rest from reference TRBV15 and TRBJ1-1 gives the full variable domain: DAMVIQNPRYQVTQFGKPVTLSCSQTLNHNVMYWYQQKSSQAPKLLFHYYDKDFNNEADTPDNFQSRRPNTSFCFLDIRSPGLGDTAMYLCATSINREGGEAFFGQGTRLTVV.

This rearrangement joins TRBV11-1 to TRBJ1-1, with D possibly being TRBD1 (6 bases). The germline gives CDR1 SGHAT, CDR2 FQDESV (reference sequence). V lost 4 bases and J 3 bases, leaving 12 bases between the germline ends. This CDR3 is built from 14 residues. CDR3 sequence: CASSSGTSYTEAFF. CDR3 nucleotides: TGTGCCAGCAGCTCCGGGACAAGCTACACTGAAGCTTTCTTT. Drawing the rest from reference TRBV11-1 and TRBJ1-1, the complete variable domain is EAEVAQSPRYKITEKSQAVAFWCDPISGHATLYWYRQILGQGPELLVQFQDESVVDDSQLPKDRFSAERLKGVDSTLKIQPAELGDSAMYLCASSSGTSYTEAFFGQGTRLTVV.

This clone was recorded many times. The rearrangement uses TRBV28 and TRBJ1-1; tentative D call: TRBD1 (6 bases). There are 16 residues in the CDR3. Germline V lookup: CDR1 MDHEN, CDR2 SYDVKM. Between the trimmed V and J ends, which lost 5 bases and 0 bases, there was a span of 16 bases. The CDR3 loop is CASSLPTGTMNTEAFF. Here the CDR3 DNA reads TGTGCCAGCAGTCTCCCGACAGGTACTATGAACACTGAAGCTTTCTTT.

This clone was seen only once. The chain couples TRBV5-4 to TRBJ1-2; D is unclear. CDR3 size: 13 residues. The V end lost 0 bases, the J end lost 3 bases, and 6 bases lay between the germline ends. Germline V gene data show CDR1 as SGHNT and CDR2 as YYREEE (reference sequence). The CDR3 reads CASSLDSHYGYTF. DNA of the CDR3: TGTGCCAGCAGCTTGGACAGCCACTATGGCTACACCTTC.

The chain uses TRBV5-1 and TRBJ2-3; 9 bases map to TRBD2. Germline CDR1 and CDR2: SGHRS and YFSETQ. The CDR3 runs 16 residues. V shed 0 bases, J shed 4 bases, and the junction held 6 bases outside the gene matches. In DNA form, the CDR3 reads TGCGCCAGCAGCTTGGTGGCTAGCGGGATGGCAGATACGCAGTATTTT. Translated: CASSLVASGMADTQYF.

J is TRBJ1-2 and V is TRBV2; D is undetermined. The CDR3 is 12 amino acids. Germline-derived CDR1 and CDR2 are SNHLY and FYNNEI. Trimming pared 3 bases from V and 6 bases from J, leaving 8 bases between. Here the CDR3 DNA reads TGTGCCAGCAGTGACAGATACCATGGCTACACCTTC. Protein product: CASSDRYHGYTF.